This T cell receptor (beta chain) was retrieved from a study of blood T cell repertoires in COVID-19. The CDR3 contains 13 residues. V shed 4 bases and J shed 8 bases, with 14 bases lying between them. Source study methods: Counts of nucleated cells, estimated from reference gene primer amplification, were obtained. Clones were sequenced by immunoSEQ multiplex PCR, and TCRdb holds only the in-frame ones, with some missing. Clone size and V and J calls were adopted from that table, with D and trimming inferred from the DNA. The table lists around 220,000 clones, nearly 90% of them singletons, with 2% to 2.5% in the top ten.

V gene TRBV12-3 or TRBV12-4 combines with J gene TRBJ1-2; no definite D call. The sequence was obtained from a woman in her thirties or forties who had recovered from COVID-19. Sample: peripheral blood. CDR3 nucleotides: TGTGCCAGCAGTTCCAGGTCGGGAGAGGGCTACACCTTC. This codes for CASSSRSGEGYTF.